This is a list of T cell receptor beta chains from one sample in a study of molecular identifiers for immune sequencing clone quantification. MiXCR, run by TCRdb on the PCR reads, gives a single entry per CDR3 protein. The sample has over 600,000 distinct CDR3 sequences; nearly 20% are singletons. The sequenced sample consisted of naive CD8+ T cells from blood, with Jurkat cell RNA spiked in. The origin of the receptors is a human donor in good health. Some libraries in this study had Jurkat cell RNA spiked in. Each CDR3 is given with its conserved first and last residue. D genes are given only for firm matches. A row's size may be missing; if present it is once, few, many or a size class.

d_gene: TRBD1
v_gene: TRBV7-6
j_gene: TRBJ1-1
abundance: many
CDR3aa: CASSSGQGEVGTEAFF
CDR3nt: TGTGCCAGCAGCTCCGGACAGGGGGAGGTTGGCACTGAAGCTTTCTTT

d_gene: TRBD2
v_gene: TRBV29-1
j_gene: TRBJ2-3
abundance: .
CDR3aa: CGARGGIAESTDTQYF
CDR3nt: TGCGGCGCCCGGGGAGGGATAGCGGAGAGCACAGATACGCAGTATTTT

d_gene: .
v_gene: TRBV11-2
j_gene: TRBJ2-3
abundance: .
CDR3aa: CASSEPLRADTQYF
CDR3nt: TGTGCCAGCAGCGAGCCTCTGAGGGCAGATACGCAGTATTTT

d_gene: .
v_gene: TRBV12-5
j_gene: TRBJ1-1
abundance: many
CDR3aa: CASGLGQNTEAFF
CDR3nt: TGTGCTAGTGGGCTAGGGCAGAACACTGAAGCTTTCTTT

d_gene: .
v_gene: TRBV30
j_gene: TRBJ2-2
abundance: few
CDR3aa: CACTDTGELFF
CDR3nt: TGTGCCTGTACCGACACCGGGGAGCTGTTTTTT

d_gene: TRBD2
v_gene: TRBV9
j_gene: TRBJ2-7
abundance: .
CDR3aa: CASSPWTSGSLYEQYF
CDR3nt: TGTGCCAGCAGCCCCTGGACTAGCGGGAGCCTCTACGAGCAGTACTTC

d_gene: .
v_gene: TRBV11-2
j_gene: TRBJ2-7
abundance: many
CDR3aa: CASSSQWGVDVHEQYF
CDR3nt: TGTGCCAGCAGCTCCCAGTGGGGTGTTGATGTCCACGAGCAGTACTTC

d_gene: .
v_gene: TRBV6-5
j_gene: TRBJ2-1
abundance: many
CDR3aa: CASSYERGAYNEQFF
CDR3nt: TGTGCCAGCAGTTACGAAAGGGGCGCCTACAATGAGCAGTTCTTC

d_gene: TRBD2
v_gene: TRBV9
j_gene: TRBJ2-1
abundance: few
CDR3aa: CASSVGASGRDGYNEQFF
CDR3nt: TGTGCCAGCAGCGTAGGGGCTAGCGGGAGGGACGGCTACAATGAGCAGTTCTTC

d_gene: .
v_gene: TRBV20-1
j_gene: TRBJ1-1
abundance: few
CDR3aa: CSARILQGLGEAFF
CDR3nt: TGCAGTGCTAGAATATTACAGGGCCTGGGTGAAGCTTTCTTT

d_gene: TRBD2
v_gene: TRBV28
j_gene: TRBJ2-5
abundance: few
CDR3aa: CASSSVAGDVGETQYF
CDR3nt: TGTGCCAGCAGTTCGGTAGCGGGAGATGTAGGGGAGACCCAGTACTTC

d_gene: .
v_gene: TRBV30
j_gene: TRBJ1-1
abundance: many
CDR3aa: CAWSLLGMNTEAFF
CDR3nt: TGTGCCTGGAGTCTTTTGGGGATGAACACTGAAGCTTTCTTT

d_gene: .
v_gene: TRBV19
j_gene: TRBJ1-2
abundance: .
CDR3aa: CATNPGSFWGYTF
CDR3nt: TGTGCCACAAACCCCGGCTCTTTTTGGGGCTACACCTTC

d_gene: TRBD2
v_gene: TRBV27
j_gene: TRBJ2-5
abundance: many
CDR3aa: CASSIRGLAATQYF
CDR3nt: TGTGCCAGCAGTATTCGTGGACTAGCGGCGACCCAGTACTTC